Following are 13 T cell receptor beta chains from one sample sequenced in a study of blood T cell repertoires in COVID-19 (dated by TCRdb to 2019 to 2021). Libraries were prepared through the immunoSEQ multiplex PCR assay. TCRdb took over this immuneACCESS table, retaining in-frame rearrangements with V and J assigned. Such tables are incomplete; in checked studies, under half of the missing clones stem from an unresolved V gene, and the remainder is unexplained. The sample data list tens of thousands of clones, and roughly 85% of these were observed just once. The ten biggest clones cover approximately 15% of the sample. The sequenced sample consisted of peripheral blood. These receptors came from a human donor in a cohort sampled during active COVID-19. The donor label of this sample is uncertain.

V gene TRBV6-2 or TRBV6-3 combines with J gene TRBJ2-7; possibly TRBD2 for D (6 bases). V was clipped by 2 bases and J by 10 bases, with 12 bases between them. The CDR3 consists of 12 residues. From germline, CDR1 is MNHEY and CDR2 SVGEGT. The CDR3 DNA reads TGTGCCAGCAGTTACCCCCGGGAGAGACAGTACTTC. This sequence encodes CASSYPRERQYF.

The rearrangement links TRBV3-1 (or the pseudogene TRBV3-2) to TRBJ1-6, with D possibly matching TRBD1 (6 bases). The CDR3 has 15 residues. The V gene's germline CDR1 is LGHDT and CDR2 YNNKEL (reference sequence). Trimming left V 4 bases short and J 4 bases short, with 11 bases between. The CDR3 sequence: CASSPMDRYNSPLHF. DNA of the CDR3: TGTGCCAGCAGCCCCATGGACAGATATAATTCACCCCTCCACTTT.

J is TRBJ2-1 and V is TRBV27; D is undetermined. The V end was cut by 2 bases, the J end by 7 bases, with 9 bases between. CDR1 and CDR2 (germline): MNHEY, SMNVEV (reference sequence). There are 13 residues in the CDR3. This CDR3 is CASSLERVNEQFF. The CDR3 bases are TGTGCCAGCAGTTTAGAGCGAGTAAATGAGCAGTTCTTC.

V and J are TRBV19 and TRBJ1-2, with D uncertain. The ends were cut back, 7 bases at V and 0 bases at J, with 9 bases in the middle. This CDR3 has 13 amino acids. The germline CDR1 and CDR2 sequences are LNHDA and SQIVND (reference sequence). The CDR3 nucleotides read TGTGCCAGTACCCGAGGAGCTAACTATGGCTACACCTTC. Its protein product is CASTRGANYGYTF.

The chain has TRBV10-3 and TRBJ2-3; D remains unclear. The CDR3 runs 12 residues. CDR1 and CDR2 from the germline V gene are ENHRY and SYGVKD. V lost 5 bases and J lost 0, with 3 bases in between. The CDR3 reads CAISTSTDTQYF. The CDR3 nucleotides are TGTGCCATCAGTACTAGCACAGATACGCAGTATTTT.

The CDR3 region has the DNA TGCGCCAGCACCCCGAGGGGAGGGGGGCCGAAGGAAACCCAGTACTTC. Protein product: CASTPRGGGPKETQYF. The chain couples TRBV5-1 to TRBJ2-5, with a possible D match to TRBD2 (7 bases). This CDR3 spans 16 amino acids. With 6 bases removed from V and 8 bases from J, the gap between germline ends came to 26 bases. Germline assignment: CDR1 SGHRS and CDR2 YFSETQ.

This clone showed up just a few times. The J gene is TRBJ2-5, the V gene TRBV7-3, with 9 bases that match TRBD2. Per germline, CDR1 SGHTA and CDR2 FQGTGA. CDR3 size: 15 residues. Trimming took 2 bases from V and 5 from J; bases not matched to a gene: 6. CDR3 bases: TGTGCCAGCAGCTTAGGGCTAGCGGGGAGGGAGACCCAGTACTTC. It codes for CASSLGLAGRETQYF.

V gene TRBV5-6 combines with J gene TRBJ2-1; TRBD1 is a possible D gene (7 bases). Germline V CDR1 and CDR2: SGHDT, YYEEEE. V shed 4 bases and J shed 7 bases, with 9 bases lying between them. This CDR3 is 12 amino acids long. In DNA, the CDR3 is TGTGCCAGCAGCCCAGGGGGGAATGAGCAGTTCTTC. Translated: CASSPGGNEQFF.

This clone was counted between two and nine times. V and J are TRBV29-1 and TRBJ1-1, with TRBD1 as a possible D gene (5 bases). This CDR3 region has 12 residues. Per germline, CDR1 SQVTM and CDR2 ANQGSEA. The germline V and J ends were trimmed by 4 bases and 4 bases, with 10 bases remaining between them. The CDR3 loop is CSVAGLGTEAFF. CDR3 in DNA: TGCAGCGTTGCAGGGCTGGGCACTGAAGCTTTCTTT.

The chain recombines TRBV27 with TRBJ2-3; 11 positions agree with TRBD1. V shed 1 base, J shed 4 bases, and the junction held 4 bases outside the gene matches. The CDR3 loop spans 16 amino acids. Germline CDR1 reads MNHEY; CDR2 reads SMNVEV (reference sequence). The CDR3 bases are TGTGCCAGCAGTTTATTTGGACAGGGGGCTGCAGATACGCAGTATTTT. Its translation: CASSLFGQGAADTQYF.

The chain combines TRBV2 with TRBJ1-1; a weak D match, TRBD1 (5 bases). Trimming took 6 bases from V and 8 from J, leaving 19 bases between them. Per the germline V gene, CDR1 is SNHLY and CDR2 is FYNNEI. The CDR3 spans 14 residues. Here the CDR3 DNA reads TGTGCCAGCAGCCCAGGACAAGCGAAGATAGAAGCTTTCTTT. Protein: CASSPGQAKIEAFF.

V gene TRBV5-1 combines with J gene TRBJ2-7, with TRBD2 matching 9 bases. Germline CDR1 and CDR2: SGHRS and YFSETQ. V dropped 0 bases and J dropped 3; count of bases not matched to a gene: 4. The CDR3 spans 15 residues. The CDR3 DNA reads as TGCGCCAGCAGCTTGGGTATAGCGGGGGACTACGAGCAGTACTTC. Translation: CASSLGIAGDYEQYF.

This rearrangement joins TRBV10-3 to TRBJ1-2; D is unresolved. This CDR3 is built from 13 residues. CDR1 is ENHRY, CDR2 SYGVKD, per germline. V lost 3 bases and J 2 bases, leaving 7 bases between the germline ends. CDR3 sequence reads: CAISDRGNYGYTF. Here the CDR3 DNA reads TGTGCCATCAGTGATCGGGGAAACTATGGCTACACCTTC.